The 21 T cell receptor beta chains below were found in one sample sequenced in a study of T cell responses to AZD1222 COVID-19 vaccine. The repertoire was sequenced with immunoSEQ multiplex PCR; TCRdb's copy has only in-frame clones and lacks some. The sample has 90,000 to 100,000 clones, 87% seen once. The sequencing used peripheral blood, collected on day 0 of AZD1222 vaccination. The receptors come from an adult in good health.

This clone was observed a single time. The rearrangement joins TRBV10-1 to TRBJ2-7; 7 bases fit TRBD1. V was pared by 6 bases and J by 0 bases, with 5 bases of the junction left unmatched. The V gene's germline CDR1 is WNHNN and CDR2 SYGVQD (reference sequence). There are 14 residues in the CDR3. The CDR3 DNA sequence: TGCGCCAGCAGCCGGGACAGAAGCTCCTACGAGCAGTACGTC. Its protein product is CASSRDRSSYEQYV.

V usage is TRBV6-1 and J usage is TRBJ1-6; unclear D gene. The CDR3 runs to 16 residues. Germline-derived CDR1 and CDR2 are MNHNS and SASEGT. Trimming stripped 2 bases from V and 4 bases from J, with 12 bases between. The CDR3 DNA sequence: TGTGCCAGCAGTGAAAGCAACTGGATATATAATTCACCCCTCCACTTT. Translation gives CASSESNWIYNSPLHF.

The chain combines TRBV4-3 with TRBJ2-3, with TRBD2 identical over 9 bases. CDR3 size: 15 residues. Germline values: CDR1 LGHNA, CDR2 YSLEER. Losses at the gene ends were 0 bases for V and 4 bases for J; bases not matched to a gene: 2. DNA of the CDR3: TGCGCCAGCAGCCAAGATCGCGGGGGGGCAGATACGCAGTATTTT. Residues: CASSQDRGGADTQYF.

V gene TRBV14 combines with J gene TRBJ1-2, with 11 positions matching TRBD1. Germline V gene data show CDR1 as SGHDN and CDR2 as FVKESK. The CDR3 length is 15 residues. The trim removed 0 bases at V and 6 bases at J, leaving 3 bases unmatched. The CDR3 nucleotides read TGTGCCAGCAGCCAAGATGGGACAGGGGGAAATGGCTACACCTTC. Residues: CASSQDGTGGNGYTF.

This rearrangement joins TRBV27 to TRBJ2-1; D ambiguous. The CDR3 covers 16 residues. V lost 2 bases, J lost 4 bases, and 15 bases lay in between. Germline V gene lookup returns CDR1 MNHEY and CDR2 SMNVEV (reference sequence). CDR3 sequence: CASSLSIEAVYNEQFF. In nucleotides, the CDR3 is TGTGCCAGCAGTTTAAGTATAGAGGCCGTTTACAATGAGCAGTTCTTC.

V gene TRBV6-2 or TRBV6-3 combines with J gene TRBJ2-5; the match to TRBD2 covers 11 bases. Per the germline V gene, CDR1 is MNHEY and CDR2 is SVGEGT. V shed 4 bases, J shed 5 bases, and the junction held 6 bases outside the gene matches. CDR3 length: 15 amino acids. CDR3 protein: CASSWASGRLETQYF. In nucleotides, the CDR3 is TGTGCCAGCAGTTGGGCTAGCGGGAGGTTGGAGACCCAGTACTTC.

The chain employs TRBV7-2 and TRBJ1-1; maybe TRBD1 (5 bases). The V and J ends lost 6 bases and 2 bases respectively, with 16 bases between them. The CDR3 has 15 amino acids. Per germline, CDR1 SGHTA and CDR2 FQGNSA. The CDR3 protein is CASRNPPGLNTEAFF. In nucleotides, the CDR3 is TGTGCCAGCAGGAACCCGCCGGGACTAAACACTGAAGCTTTCTTT.

This sequence joins TRBV29-1 and TRBJ1-6; a possible D gene is TRBD1 (6 bases). Germline lookup yields CDR1 SQVTM and CDR2 ANQGSEA. The CDR3 spans 17 residues. Trimming pared 5 bases from V and 10 bases from J, leaving 27 bases between. The CDR3 sequence is CSVPADEGGGGRSPLHF. The CDR3 DNA follows: TGCAGCGTTCCCGCAGACGAGGGGGGAGGTGGTCGGTCACCCCTCCACTTT.

The chain combines TRBV7-8 with TRBJ2-2, with D unresolved. Trimming took off 3 bases at V and 8 bases at J, with 19 bases between the two ends. The CDR3 is made up of 16 amino acids. Per germline, CDR1 SGHVS and CDR2 FQNEAQ. CDR3 bases: TGTGCCAGCAGCTTCGGCTTAGGTGTAAAGGCGGGGGAGCTGTTTTTT. It is translated as CASSFGLGVKAGELFF.

The chain employs TRBV30 and TRBJ1-1; unclear D gene. The CDR3 extends over 13 amino acids. V lost 0 bases and J 6 bases, leaving 11 bases between the germline ends. Germline values: CDR1 GTSNPN, CDR2 SVGIG (reference sequence). In DNA, the CDR3 is TGTGCCTGGAGTGTATCGGGGTGGGCTGAAGCTTTCTTT. Amino acids: CAWSVSGWAEAFF.

CDR3 in DNA: TGTGCCAGCAGTTGGACCCTGACAGGGATGGAGGCCTATGGCTACACCTTC. Amino acid sequence: CASSWTLTGMEAYGYTF. The chain links TRBV6-2 or TRBV6-3 to TRBJ1-2; TRBD1 matches at 7 bases. V was clipped by 4 bases and J by 4 bases; unmatched bases: 15. The CDR3 spans 17 residues. From germline, CDR1 is MNHEY and CDR2 SVGEGT.

This chain joins TRBV13 and TRBJ2-7; no definite D call. The V end was cut by 1 base, the J end by 6 bases, with 13 bases between. The CDR3 runs to 14 residues. Germline V gene lookup returns CDR1 PRHDT and CDR2 FYEKMQ (reference sequence). The CDR3, as DNA: TGTGCCAGCAGCTTAGATCTGGGATTGGGCGAGCAGTACTTC. Its protein product is CASSLDLGLGEQYF.

This clone has more than one count but fewer than ten. This chain joins TRBV27 and TRBJ1-1; TRBD1 matches 8 bases. The germline gives CDR1 MNHEY, CDR2 SMNVEV (reference sequence). J lost 5 bases, V lost 0 bases, and 5 bases had no gene match. The CDR3 contains 15 residues. CDR3 nucleotides: TGTGCCAGCAGTTTATCTTTCAGGGGGCGAACTGAAGCTTTCTTT. Protein sequence: CASSLSFRGRTEAFF.

V is TRBV19 and J is TRBJ2-5; the D call may be TRBD1 or TRBD2 (6 bases each). The V and J ends lost 4 bases and 6 bases respectively, with 12 bases between them. The CDR3 runs to 13 residues. The germline gives CDR1 LNHDA, CDR2 SQIVND (reference sequence). CDR3 DNA: TGTGCCAGTAGTACGGGGGCTGCAAAGACCCAGTACTTC. As protein: CASSTGAAKTQYF.

This chain uses TRBV5-4 with TRBJ1-2, with D unclear. CDR3 length: 12 amino acids. The V end lost 4 bases, the J end lost 8 bases, and 12 bases lay between the germline ends. The germline CDR1 and CDR2 sequences are SGHNT and YYREEE (reference sequence). The CDR3 coding sequence is TGTGCCAGCAGCCTCTGGGTGAGGGGCTACACCTTC. Its translation is CASSLWVRGYTF.

This chain joins TRBV7-3 and TRBJ2-5, with 11 bases that match TRBD2. Germline loops: CDR1 SGHTA, CDR2 FQGTGA. The length of the CDR3 is 15 residues. The trim removed 5 bases at V and 6 bases at J, leaving 8 bases unmatched. This chain's CDR3 is CASSQEGTSGQTQYF. The CDR3 DNA sequence: TGTGCCAGCAGCCAAGAGGGGACTAGCGGACAGACCCAGTACTTC.

This clone was seen only once. This sequence joins TRBV24-1 and TRBJ2-3; a possible D gene is TRBD1 (6 bases). CDR3 length equals 13 residues. CDR1 and CDR2 (germline): KGHDR, SFDVKD. V was cut by 6 bases and J by 2 bases, with 8 bases left in between. Here the CDR3 DNA reads TGTGCCACCAGTAGACAGGTCACAGATACGCAGTATTTT. Translated, it gives CATSRQVTDTQYF.

The chain's CDR3 is CASSQYLTGTGELFF. The DNA for the CDR3 is TGTGCCAGCAGCCAATATCTAACAGGGACCGGGGAGCTGTTTTTT. This sequence joins TRBV3-1 (or the pseudogene TRBV3-2) and TRBJ2-2, with D perhaps TRBD1 (6 bases). Trimming removed 2 bases from V and 5 bases from J, with 12 bases in between. Germline V gene lookup returns CDR1 LGHDT and CDR2 YNNKEL (reference sequence). The CDR3 sequence is 15 residues long.

The rearrangement links TRBV7-9 to TRBJ2-1; unclear D gene. V was shortened by 0 bases and J by 9 bases, with 9 bases between the two germline ends. CDR3 length: 13 amino acids. The germline V gene encodes CDR1 SEHNR and CDR2 FQNEAQ (reference sequence). The CDR3 region has the DNA TGTGCCAGCAGCTTAGCGAGGTCGGGTGAGCAGTTCTTC. The encoded protein is CASSLARSGEQFF.

This chain uses TRBV6-2 or TRBV6-3 with TRBJ2-3, with unresolved D. This CDR3 has 14 amino acids. CDR1 and CDR2 from the germline V gene are MNHEY and SVGEGT. V was shortened by 3 bases and J by 2 bases, with 9 bases between the two germline ends. The CDR3 nucleotides read TGTGCCAGCAGTTATCCCGGGTTCACAGATACGCAGTATTTT. The encoded protein is CASSYPGFTDTQYF.

This clone was recorded a few times. The gene calls are TRBV5-5 and TRBJ1-1; D remains ambiguous. CDR1 and CDR2 from the germline V gene are SGHKS and YYEKEE (reference sequence). The CDR3 has 14 amino acids. V dropped 4 bases and J dropped 1 base, with 11 bases sitting between them. The CDR3 loop reads CASSALAGNTEAFF. CDR3 in DNA: TGTGCCAGCAGCGCTCTCGCGGGGAACACTGAAGCTTTCTTT.